A single sample gave rise to the 32 T cell receptor beta chains below, sequenced in a study of T cell clonotyping in hematopoietic cell transplantation. Libraries were prepared by immunoSEQ multiplex PCR; TCRdb keeps only in-frame clonotypes and omits some of them. The profile covers 20,000 or so clones, with roughly three quarters appearing a single time and approximately 14% taken by the ten largest. Sequencing used peripheral blood mononuclear cells. These receptors were taken from a man in his 60s in good health. Some clones in this sample may be carry-over from other donors' samples.

The sample holds one count of this clone. The CDR3 sequence: CSERTGGIETQYF. CDR3 nucleotide sequence: TGCAGCGAACGGACAGGGGGGATCGAGACCCAGTACTTC. The genes are TRBV29-1 and TRBJ2-5, with 10 bases matching TRBD1. CDR3 length: 13 residues. The junction had 7 bases not matched to a gene; V was cut back by 7 bases and J by 5 bases. Germline values: CDR1 SQVTM, CDR2 ANQGSEA.

This chain joins TRBV30 and TRBJ1-5; weak D call: TRBD1 (6 bases). CDR1 is GTSNPN and CDR2 is SVGIG in the germline V gene (reference sequence). Trimming took off 3 bases at V and 3 bases at J, with 9 bases between the two ends. This CDR3 region has 13 residues. The CDR3 DNA sequence: TGTGCCTGGAGACGGGACAACAATCAGCCCCAGCATTTT. Protein sequence: CAWRRDNNQPQHF.

The chain couples TRBV6-1 to TRBJ1-4; D gene unclear. Per germline, CDR1 MNHNS and CDR2 SASEGT. Between the trimmed V and J ends, which lost 6 bases and 5 bases, there was a span of 7 bases. The CDR3 has 12 residues. As DNA, the CDR3 is TGTGCCAGCAGGCGGTCAAATGAAAAACTGTTTTTT. Translated, it gives CASRRSNEKLFF.

The CDR3 bases are TGTGCCAGCAGTGACAACCGGAACACTGAAGCTTTCTTT. Amino acids: CASSDNRNTEAFF. This sequence joins TRBV6-4 and TRBJ1-1; D is unclear. Germline CDR1 MRHNA, CDR2 SNTAGT. The CDR3 runs 13 residues. V was pared by 2 bases and J by 1 base, with 5 bases between.

The rearrangement links TRBV6-6 to TRBJ1-3; D remains ambiguous. CDR1 is MNHNY and CDR2 is SVGAGI in the germline V gene (reference sequence). The CDR3 covers 15 residues. Between the trimmed V and J ends, which lost 6 bases and 0 bases, there was a span of 12 bases. The CDR3 is CASRPTISSGNTIYF. DNA of the CDR3: TGTGCCAGCAGGCCGACAATTTCCTCTGGAAACACCATATATTTT.

The V call is TRBV7-2, the J call TRBJ2-7, with TRBD2 matching over 10 bases. In germline, CDR1 is SGHTA, CDR2 FQGNSA. After removal of 2 bases from V and 4 bases from J, the junction contained 5 bases not matched to a gene. This CDR3 has 15 residues. Here the CDR3 DNA reads TGTGCCAGCAGCTTATCTAGCGGGAGTCTGTACGAGCAGTACTTC. It is translated as CASSLSSGSLYEQYF.

This chain links TRBV20-1 with TRBJ2-7, with no clear D. The CDR3 has 11 residues. From germline, CDR1 is DFQATT and CDR2 SNEGSKA (reference sequence). Trimming removed 5 bases from V and 6 bases from J, with 11 bases in between. The CDR3 sequence: CSAGPDREQYF. CDR3 coding DNA: TGCAGTGCTGGGCCAGATCGCGAGCAGTACTTC.

The chain couples TRBV27 to TRBJ2-1; 13 nucleotides agree with TRBD2. Germline trimming cut 3 bases from V and 8 bases from J; bases unmatched to any gene: 1. The germline V gene encodes CDR1 MNHEY and CDR2 SMNVEV (reference sequence). CDR3 size: 14 residues. CDR3 protein: CASSFGTSGDEQFF. Written as DNA, the CDR3 is TGTGCCAGCAGTTTTGGGACTAGCGGGGATGAGCAGTTCTTC.

V usage is TRBV27 and J usage is TRBJ2-5; 10 nucleotides match TRBD1. Germline lookup yields CDR1 MNHEY and CDR2 SMNVEV (reference sequence). Trimming removed 4 bases from V and 6 bases from J; junction bases left unmatched: 11. The CDR3 runs 16 residues. CDR3 bases: TGTGCCAGCAGTTCACAGACAGGGGGCACCGGGAAGACCCAGTACTTC. It yields the protein CASSSQTGGTGKTQYF.

This chain uses TRBV19 with TRBJ1-5, with 11 bases that match TRBD1. J gave up 7 bases and V 5 bases, and 16 bases lay outside the gene matches. The CDR3 loop spans 18 amino acids. Germline loops: CDR1 LNHDA, CDR2 SQIVND (reference sequence). This CDR3 reads CASSLLGGTGGPWQPQHF. The CDR3 nucleotides read TGTGCCAGTAGTCTGCTCGGCGGGACAGGGGGGCCTTGGCAGCCCCAGCATTTT. The full variable domain, rest sourced from reference TRBV19 and TRBJ1-5, is DGGITQSPKYLFRKEGQNVTLSCEQNLNHDAMYWYRQDPGQGLRLIYYSQIVNDFQKGDIAEGYSVSREKKESFPLTVTSAQKNPTAFYLCASSLLGGTGGPWQPQHFGDGTRLSIL.

This chain uses TRBV7-9 with TRBJ2-1, with TRBD2 matching 8 bases. Germline CDR1 and CDR2: SEHNR and FQNEAQ (reference sequence). The V and J ends lost 8 bases and 7 bases, in that order; junction bases with no gene match: 10. The CDR3 runs to 14 residues. Here the CDR3 DNA reads TGTGCCAGCGTCGACGGGGGGGGAGGGAATGAGCAGTTCTTC. Protein: CASVDGGGGNEQFF.

V gene TRBV30 combines with J gene TRBJ1-2, with D hard to call. Germline loops: CDR1 GTSNPN, CDR2 SVGIG (reference sequence). The CDR3 extends over 12 amino acids. The ends were cut back, 2 bases at V and 7 bases at J, with 11 bases in the middle. CDR3 sequence (DNA): TGTGCCTGGAGTCCTGGGGTGGGTGGCTACACCTTC. Protein: CAWSPGVGGYTF. Full variable domain (missing parts from reference TRBV30 and TRBJ1-2): SQTIHQWPATLVQPVGSPLSLECTVEGTSNPNLYWYRQAAGRGLQLLFYSVGIGQISSEVPQNLSASRPQDRQFILSSKKLLLSDSGFYLCAWSPGVGGYTFGSGTRLTVV.

V usage is TRBV30 and J usage is TRBJ1-2; D possibly corresponds to TRBD1 (6 bases). Trimming shortened V by 0 bases and J by 3 bases, and 11 bases separated the two germline ends. Germline CDR1 reads GTSNPN; CDR2 reads SVGIG (reference sequence). This CDR3 has 14 residues. Here the CDR3 reads CAWSVRRGDYGYTF. CDR3 nucleotides: TGTGCCTGGAGTGTAAGAAGGGGGGACTATGGCTACACCTTC.

This clone was counted a few times. The chain couples TRBV29-1 to TRBJ1-5; D uncertain. From germline, CDR1 is SQVTM and CDR2 ANQGSEA. The CDR3 length is 12 residues. The V end was cut by 4 bases, the J end by 5 bases, with 9 bases between. The CDR3 coding sequence is TGCAGCGTTGTGACGGGCGATCAGCCCCAGCATTTT. Translating it yields CSVVTGDQPQHF.

The CDR3 protein is CASSLQRHEQYF. CDR3 sequence (DNA): TGTGCCAGCTCACTTCAACGTCACGAGCAGTACTTC. This chain connects TRBV18 to TRBJ2-7; D gene unclear. V was pared by 4 bases and J by 5 bases, with 9 bases between. Germline V gene sequence: CDR1 KGHSH, CDR2 LQKENI. This CDR3 is 12 amino acids long.

V gene TRBV5-1 combines with J gene TRBJ1-6; a weak D match, TRBD1 (6 bases). The germline V gene has CDR1 SGHRS and CDR2 YFSETQ. The CDR3 has 15 amino acids. The V gene lost 2 bases and the J gene lost 5 bases, with 11 bases spanning the gap. The CDR3 nucleotides read TGCGCCAGCAGCTTAGGGGGGTTCGATAATTCACCCCTCCACTTT. Translation: CASSLGGFDNSPLHF.

CDR3 amino acids: CASLGGITDTQYF. The CDR3, as DNA: TGTGCCAGCCTAGGGGGGATCACAGATACGCAGTATTTT. The chain is built from TRBV28 and TRBJ2-3, with D possibly called TRBD1 or TRBD2 (6 bases each). Trimming pared 8 bases from V and 2 bases from J, leaving 11 bases between. The CDR3 is 13 residues long. CDR1 MDHEN and CDR2 SYDVKM come from the germline V gene.

The J gene is TRBJ2-5, the V gene TRBV13, with D perhaps TRBD1 (6 bases). Germline values: CDR1 PRHDT, CDR2 FYEKMQ (reference sequence). The CDR3 contains 15 residues. Trimming took 2 bases from V and 4 from J, leaving 14 bases between them. DNA of the CDR3: TGTGCCAGCAGCTTAAGGCAGGGGAATCGAGAGACCCAGTACTTC. This encodes CASSLRQGNRETQYF.

This clone was observed a few times. The chain joins TRBV7-2 to TRBJ1-2; D might be TRBD1 (5 bases). The germline V and J ends were trimmed by 5 bases and 4 bases, with 20 bases remaining between them. CDR1 and CDR2 (germline): SGHTA, FQGNSA. The CDR3 covers 16 residues. CDR3 protein: CASSRTGSGGSYGYTF. The CDR3 DNA is TGTGCCAGCAGCCGCACTGGTTCGGGGGGATCCTATGGCTACACCTTC.

The chain recombines TRBV4-2 with TRBJ2-3; D possibly uses TRBD1 or TRBD2 (5 bases each). V was clipped by 1 base and J by 0 bases, with 17 bases between them. The germline V gene encodes CDR1 LGHNA and CDR2 YNFKEQ. The length of the CDR3 is 18 residues. In nucleotides, the CDR3 is TGTGCCAGCAGCCAAGCTCTGGAACGGGACCTTAGCACAGATACGCAGTATTTT. It yields the protein CASSQALERDLSTDTQYF.

The CDR3 protein is CASSRLTGSQPQHF. The CDR3 bases are TGTGCCAGCAGTCGACTGACAGGGAGTCAGCCCCAGCATTTT. The V and J genes are TRBV6-5 and TRBJ1-5, with TRBD1 identical over 7 bases. Germline CDR1 and CDR2: MNHEY and SVGAGI. Trimming took 5 bases from V and 6 from J; bases not matched to a gene: 7. The CDR3 spans 14 residues.

The V call is TRBV5-6, the J call TRBJ2-7, with D possibly being TRBD1 (6 bases). Trimming removed 5 bases at V and 4 bases at J, with 13 bases between. This CDR3 contains 13 residues. Germline CDR1 SGHDT, CDR2 YYEEEE. The CDR3 nucleotides are TGTGCCAGCAGTAGTACAGGGAGATACGAGCAGTACTTC. Translation gives CASSSTGRYEQYF.

V and J are TRBV5-4 and TRBJ2-7, with 14 bases matching TRBD2. The CDR3 contains 15 residues. Germline values: CDR1 SGHNT, CDR2 YYREEE (reference sequence). After removal of 7 bases from V and 4 bases from J, the junction contained 7 bases not matched to a gene. The CDR3 DNA sequence: TGTGCCAGCCGACGACTAGCGGGGGGGCGATACGAGCAGTACTTC. This encodes CASRRLAGGRYEQYF.

The chain joins TRBV6-1 to TRBJ1-2, with D maybe TRBD1 (5 bases). Trimming pared 3 bases from V and 9 bases from J, leaving 17 bases between. Germline assignment: CDR1 MNHNS and CDR2 SASEGT. This CDR3 is built from 14 residues. CDR3 sequence (DNA): TGTGCCAGCAGTGAGTGGGGCGGCGCGGGAAGCTACACCTTC. As protein: CASSEWGGAGSYTF.

The V and J genes are TRBV6-5 and TRBJ2-7; D unresolved. The CDR3 is 16 residues long. Germline CDR1 MNHEY, CDR2 SVGAGI. V was clipped by 0 bases and J by 4 bases, with 16 bases between them. CDR3 DNA sequence: TGTGCCAGCAGTTACTCGGCGCCGGCCCTTGGGTACGAGCAGTACTTC. Translating gives CASSYSAPALGYEQYF.

The chain couples TRBV19 to TRBJ1-2; no clear D. CDR3 length equals 15 residues. Trimming left V 1 base short and J 0 bases short, with 9 bases between. The germline gives CDR1 LNHDA, CDR2 SQIVND (reference sequence). The CDR3 DNA follows: TGTGCCAGTAGTATAGCGAGCTATTCTAACTATGGCTACACCTTC. This codes for CASSIASYSNYGYTF.

The gene calls are TRBV6-6 and TRBJ2-6; D remains unclear. This CDR3 spans 15 amino acids. The V end lost 2 bases, the J end lost 3 bases, and 8 bases lay between the germline ends. The germline CDR1 and CDR2 sequences are MNHNY and SVGAGI (reference sequence). CDR3 loop: CASSYVRGGANVLTF. The DNA of the CDR3 is TGTGCCAGCAGTTACGTCCGAGGTGGGGCCAACGTCCTGACTTTC.

V and J are TRBV14 and TRBJ1-6; D gene unclear. V lost 0 bases and J lost 7, with 10 bases in between. Germline CDR1 is SGHDN and CDR2 is FVKESK. CDR3 size: 15 residues. CDR3 sequence reads: CASSQEYSFNSPLHF. The CDR3 nucleotides read TGTGCCAGCAGCCAAGAGTACAGCTTCAATTCACCCCTCCACTTT.

The J gene is TRBJ1-5, the V gene TRBV28; D not resolved. Trimming pared 5 bases from V and 6 bases from J, leaving 11 bases between. The CDR3 totals 13 residues. CDR1 is MDHEN, CDR2 SYDVKM, per germline. The chain's CDR3 is CASSRSASQPQHF. CDR3 DNA: TGTGCCAGCAGTCGATCAGCGAGTCAGCCCCAGCATTTT.

This chain uses TRBV9 with TRBJ2-7, with 9 bases matching TRBD1. This CDR3 has 15 residues. V was pared by 4 bases and J by 6 bases, with 11 bases of the junction left unmatched. CDR1 SGDLS and CDR2 YYNGEE come from the germline V gene. The CDR3 sequence is CASSPTSGQGLEQYF. CDR3 bases: TGTGCCAGCAGCCCCACTTCGGGACAGGGCCTCGAGCAGTACTTC.

This clone was counted once. The J gene is TRBJ1-6, the V gene TRBV4-1; perhaps TRBD1 as D (5 bases). The CDR3 is 14 amino acids. Germline lookup yields CDR1 MGHRA and CDR2 YSYEKL. The V end lost 4 bases, the J end lost 10 bases, and 14 bases lay between the germline ends. CDR3 bases: TGCGCCAGCAGCCCCCGGGAGGGGAACTCACCCCTCCACTTT. Its translation is CASSPREGNSPLHF.

The CDR3 nucleotides read TGTGCCTGTGCGGGGGCAAACGAGCAGTACTTC. Encoded protein: CACAGANEQYF. The J gene is TRBJ2-7, the V gene TRBV30, with D perhaps matching TRBD2 (7 bases). Germline-derived CDR1 and CDR2 are GTSNPN and SVGIG (reference sequence). The V end was cut by 6 bases, the J end by 5 bases, with 11 bases between. The CDR3 runs to 11 residues.